This is a list of T cell receptor beta chains from one sample in a study of T-cell reconstitution after alpha-beta-depleted transplantation in children. TCRdb re-analysed the PCR reads in MiXCR, keeping a single row per CDR3 protein. Seen here are 150,000 to 200,000 distinct CDR3 sequences, approximately 14% observed once, and the top ten hold over 10%. The material was PBMCs from the stem cell graft donor, obtained from the stem cell graft. Source of these receptors: a human donor who donated a stem cell graft to a child with acute lymphoblastic leukemia. The CDR3 runs from the conserved cysteine through the conserved F or W. Fields, in order: CDR3 protein, CDR3 DNA, V gene, clone size, D gene, J gene. The D gene is left open where the match is weak. A row's size may be missing; if present it is once, few, many or a size class.

cdr3_aa: CASLGTTYEQYF
cdr3_nt: TGTGCCAGCTTAGGGACAACCTACGAGCAGTACTTC
v_call: TRBV10-3
clone_size: many
d_call: -
j_call: TRBJ2-7

cdr3_aa: CASSLGTGLETQYF
cdr3_nt: TGTGCCAGCAGTTTGGGGACAGGGTTAGAGACCCAGTACTTC
v_call: TRBV27
clone_size: many
d_call: TRBD1
j_call: TRBJ2-5

cdr3_aa: CSVEGEREYGFQGTGELFF
cdr3_nt: TGCAGCGTTGAGGGGGAGCGGGAGTACGGGTTTCAGGGCACCGGGGAGCTGTTTTTT
v_call: TRBV29-1
clone_size: few
d_call: TRBD2
j_call: TRBJ2-2

cdr3_aa: CAIGQGGNEQYF
cdr3_nt: TGTGCCATCGGACAGGGCGGCAACGAGCAGTACTTC
v_call: TRBV10-3
clone_size: -
d_call: TRBD1
j_call: TRBJ2-7

cdr3_aa: CASSSLGQGPKNIQYF
cdr3_nt: TGCGCCAGCAGCTCCTTGGGACAGGGGCCAAAAAACATTCAGTACTTC
v_call: TRBV5-1
clone_size: many
d_call: TRBD1
j_call: TRBJ2-4

cdr3_aa: CASGRGTSSYEQYF
cdr3_nt: TGCGCCAGCGGCAGGGGGACTAGCTCCTACGAGCAGTACTTC
v_call: TRBV5-1
clone_size: many
d_call: -
j_call: TRBJ2-7

cdr3_aa: CAWGSQGFSYEQYF
cdr3_nt: TGTGCCTGGGGAAGCCAGGGATTCTCCTACGAGCAGTACTTC
v_call: TRBV30
clone_size: few
d_call: -
j_call: TRBJ2-7

cdr3_aa: CASSPPDRAVGETQYF
cdr3_nt: TGTGCCAGCAGTCCCCCGGACAGGGCCGTTGGGGAGACCCAGTACTTC
v_call: TRBV12-3/TRBV12-4
clone_size: many
d_call: TRBD1
j_call: TRBJ2-5

cdr3_aa: CSARDQGTISYEQYF
cdr3_nt: TGCAGTGCTAGAGATCAAGGGACTATCTCCTACGAGCAGTACTTC
v_call: TRBV20-1
clone_size: many
d_call: TRBD2
j_call: TRBJ2-7

cdr3_aa: CASRHRGGKTYGELFF
cdr3_nt: TGTGCCAGCAGGCACAGGGGAGGCAAAACATACGGGGAGCTGTTTTTT
v_call: TRBV12-3/TRBV12-4
clone_size: many
d_call: -
j_call: TRBJ2-2

cdr3_aa: CASSLGRANLGETQYF
cdr3_nt: TGTGCCAGCAGCTTGGGCAGGGCAAATCTAGGAGAGACCCAGTACTTC
v_call: TRBV5-4
clone_size: -
d_call: -
j_call: TRBJ2-5

cdr3_aa: CASSRDYRGSTDTQYF
cdr3_nt: TGTGCCAGCAGCCGCGACTACAGGGGTTCCACAGATACGCAGTATTTT
v_call: TRBV11-1
clone_size: many
d_call: TRBD1
j_call: TRBJ2-3

cdr3_aa: CASRRQGRGQGQPQHF
cdr3_nt: TGTGCCAGCAGACGTCAGGGCAGGGGGCAGGGTCAGCCCCAGCATTTT
v_call: TRBV27
clone_size: few
d_call: TRBD1
j_call: TRBJ1-5

cdr3_aa: CASTMRTGSGYTF
cdr3_nt: TGTGCCAGTACTATGAGGACAGGGAGTGGCTACACCTTC
v_call: TRBV19
clone_size: -
d_call: TRBD1
j_call: TRBJ1-2

cdr3_aa: CASSSLAGGVRDEQFF
cdr3_nt: TGTGCCAGCAGCTCTCTAGCGGGAGGGGTCAGGGATGAGCAGTTCTTC
v_call: TRBV7-9
clone_size: -
d_call: TRBD2
j_call: TRBJ2-1

cdr3_aa: CASSDQDSNYGYTF
cdr3_nt: TGTGCCAGCAGTGATCAGGACAGTAACTATGGCTACACCTTC
v_call: TRBV12-3/TRBV12-4
clone_size: many
d_call: -
j_call: TRBJ1-2

cdr3_aa: CSVRGGGRPGGELFF
cdr3_nt: TGCAGCGTGAGGGGTGGGGGCCGCCCGGGAGGGGAGCTGTTTTTT
v_call: TRBV29-1
clone_size: many
d_call: -
j_call: TRBJ2-2

cdr3_aa: CASLGGSQGQETQYF
cdr3_nt: TGTGCCAGCCTAGGGGGGTCTCAGGGCCAAGAGACCCAGTACTTC
v_call: TRBV25-1
clone_size: many
d_call: -
j_call: TRBJ2-5

cdr3_aa: CSSSGTPGRKNNEQFF
cdr3_nt: TGCAGTTCTAGCGGGACCCCGGGGCGAAAGAACAATGAGCAGTTCTTC
v_call: TRBV20-1
clone_size: many
d_call: TRBD2
j_call: TRBJ2-1

cdr3_aa: CASSEALPPWGQETQYF
cdr3_nt: TGTGCCAGCAGTGAAGCGCTTCCCCCCTGGGGGCAAGAGACCCAGTACTTC
v_call: TRBV2
clone_size: -
d_call: -
j_call: TRBJ2-5

cdr3_aa: CASSLRNRANYGYTF
cdr3_nt: TGTGCCAGCAGCTTGCGAAACAGGGCCAACTATGGCTACACCTTC
v_call: TRBV5-6
clone_size: many
d_call: -
j_call: TRBJ1-2

cdr3_aa: CASTPRGQREWETQYF
cdr3_nt: TGTGCCAGCACCCCCAGAGGCCAGCGGGAGTGGGAGACCCAGTACTTC
v_call: TRBV7-9
clone_size: few
d_call: TRBD2
j_call: TRBJ2-5

cdr3_aa: CAWSEGQANEKLFF
cdr3_nt: TGTGCCTGGAGTGAGGGACAGGCAAATGAAAAACTGTTTTTT
v_call: TRBV30
clone_size: -
d_call: TRBD1
j_call: TRBJ1-4

cdr3_aa: CASSSYARATDTQYF
cdr3_nt: TGTGCCAGCAGCTCATATGCGAGGGCCACAGATACGCAGTATTTT
v_call: TRBV11-2
clone_size: many
d_call: -
j_call: TRBJ2-3

cdr3_aa: CASRSGNQPQHF
cdr3_nt: TGTGCCAGTAGATCCGGCAATCAGCCCCAGCATTTT
v_call: TRBV7-8
clone_size: many
d_call: -
j_call: TRBJ1-5

cdr3_aa: CASSLGRGGEGNTEAFF
cdr3_nt: TGTGCCAGCAGCTTAGGTAGAGGGGGCGAGGGGAACACTGAAGCTTTCTTT
v_call: TRBV7-9
clone_size: many
d_call: TRBD1
j_call: TRBJ1-1

cdr3_aa: CASIPGAGGTEAFF
cdr3_nt: TGTGCCAGCATTCCCGGCGCAGGGGGCACTGAAGCTTTCTTT
v_call: TRBV5-6
clone_size: many
d_call: TRBD1
j_call: TRBJ1-1

cdr3_aa: CSARVRGRGTDTQYF
cdr3_nt: TGCAGTGCTAGAGTACGCGGGAGGGGCACAGATACGCAGTATTTT
v_call: TRBV20-1
clone_size: many
d_call: TRBD2
j_call: TRBJ2-3

cdr3_aa: CASSPGGGRANYGYTF
cdr3_nt: TGTGCCAGCAGCCCAGGGGGGGGACGGGCTAACTATGGCTACACCTTC
v_call: TRBV7-9
clone_size: -
d_call: TRBD1
j_call: TRBJ1-2

cdr3_aa: CSATGQIIEAFF
cdr3_nt: TGCAGTGCTACGGGACAGATAATTGAAGCTTTCTTT
v_call: TRBV20-1
clone_size: -
d_call: TRBD1
j_call: TRBJ1-1

cdr3_aa: CASSLPSRAGNSPLHF
cdr3_nt: TGTGCCAGCAGCTTGCCTAGCAGGGCTGGGAATTCACCCCTCCACTTT
v_call: TRBV7-8
clone_size: -
d_call: -
j_call: TRBJ1-6

cdr3_aa: CSAKVTDRQGYTF
cdr3_nt: TGCAGTGCTAAAGTGACCGATCGCCAAGGCTACACCTTC
v_call: TRBV20-1
clone_size: -
d_call: -
j_call: TRBJ1-2

cdr3_aa: CASSFEVRAYEQYF
cdr3_nt: TGCGCCAGCAGCTTCGAAGTCAGAGCCTACGAGCAGTACTTC
v_call: TRBV5-1
clone_size: few
d_call: -
j_call: TRBJ2-7

cdr3_aa: CASSSSGAGNTIYF
cdr3_nt: TGTGCCAGCAGCTCCTCAGGGGCTGGAAACACCATATATTTT
v_call: TRBV7-9
clone_size: many
d_call: -
j_call: TRBJ1-3

cdr3_aa: CASSFSGGNTEAFF
cdr3_nt: TGTGCCAGCAGTTTTTCGGGGGGCAACACTGAAGCTTTCTTT
v_call: TRBV12-3/TRBV12-4
clone_size: many
d_call: -
j_call: TRBJ1-1

cdr3_aa: CSALFGNTIYF
cdr3_nt: TGCAGCGCCCTTTTCGGGAACACCATATATTTT
v_call: TRBV29-1
clone_size: many
d_call: -
j_call: TRBJ1-3

cdr3_aa: CSARVGALGSNQPQHF
cdr3_nt: TGCAGTGCTAGAGTAGGGGCGCTTGGGAGCAATCAGCCCCAGCATTTT
v_call: TRBV20-1
clone_size: many
d_call: -
j_call: TRBJ1-5

cdr3_aa: CSATTSGNLGEQFF
cdr3_nt: TGCAGTGCAACGACTAGCGGGAACTTGGGTGAGCAGTTCTTC
v_call: TRBV20-1
clone_size: -
d_call: TRBD2
j_call: TRBJ2-1

cdr3_aa: CASSLGRLAGGLETQYF
cdr3_nt: TGTGCCAGCAGCTTAGGGCGACTAGCGGGAGGGCTTGAGACCCAGTACTTC
v_call: TRBV7-9
clone_size: many
d_call: TRBD2
j_call: TRBJ2-5

cdr3_aa: CASSNRLADNTGELFF
cdr3_nt: TGTGCCAGCAGTAATCGACTAGCGGATAACACCGGGGAGCTGTTTTTT
v_call: TRBV6-5
clone_size: many
d_call: TRBD2
j_call: TRBJ2-2

cdr3_aa: CASSLYATSGRNWYEQYF
cdr3_nt: TGCGCCAGCAGCTTGTACGCGACTAGCGGGAGGAATTGGTACGAGCAGTACTTC
v_call: TRBV5-1
clone_size: many
d_call: TRBD2
j_call: TRBJ2-7

cdr3_aa: CASALDPTPYNEQFF
cdr3_nt: TGTGCCAGCGCGCTCGACCCTACACCCTACAATGAGCAGTTCTTC
v_call: TRBV6-1
clone_size: many
d_call: -
j_call: TRBJ2-1

cdr3_aa: CASSSKLDRGTEAFF
cdr3_nt: TGCGCCAGCAGCTCCAAACTAGACAGGGGGACTGAAGCTTTCTTT
v_call: TRBV5-1
clone_size: many
d_call: TRBD1
j_call: TRBJ1-1

cdr3_aa: CASSLASGNYGYTF
cdr3_nt: TGTGCCAGCAGCCTGGCTTCAGGGAACTATGGCTACACCTTC
v_call: TRBV7-9
clone_size: many
d_call: -
j_call: TRBJ1-2

cdr3_aa: CASSRGLAGGHEQYF
cdr3_nt: TGTGCCAGCAGCCGTGGACTAGCGGGAGGCCACGAGCAGTACTTC
v_call: TRBV3-1
clone_size: few
d_call: TRBD2
j_call: TRBJ2-7

cdr3_aa: CASSPDSISNQPQHF
cdr3_nt: TGTGCCAGCTCACCGGACAGTATTAGCAATCAGCCCCAGCATTTT
v_call: TRBV18
clone_size: many
d_call: -
j_call: TRBJ1-5

cdr3_aa: CSARGSLGTIYEQYF
cdr3_nt: TGCAGTGCCCGAGGATCTCTGGGGACCATCTACGAGCAGTACTTC
v_call: TRBV20-1
clone_size: many
d_call: -
j_call: TRBJ2-7

cdr3_aa: CASSSGLEGETQYF
cdr3_nt: TGTGCCAGCAGCTCAGGACTAGAGGGAGAGACCCAGTACTTC
v_call: TRBV5-4
clone_size: -
d_call: TRBD2
j_call: TRBJ2-5

cdr3_aa: CASSLAAGESYEQYF
cdr3_nt: TGCGCCAGCAGCTTGGCAGCGGGAGAGAGCTACGAGCAGTACTTC
v_call: TRBV5-1
clone_size: many
d_call: TRBD2
j_call: TRBJ2-7

cdr3_aa: CASSPGEGGEDGYTF
cdr3_nt: TGTGCCAGCAGCCCCGGTGAGGGGGGTGAAGATGGCTACACCTTC
v_call: TRBV7-9
clone_size: -
d_call: -
j_call: TRBJ1-2

cdr3_aa: CASSLTAGSYEQYF
cdr3_nt: TGTGCCAGCAGTCTCACCGCCGGGTCCTACGAGCAGTACTTC
v_call: TRBV12-3/TRBV12-4
clone_size: many
d_call: -
j_call: TRBJ2-7

cdr3_aa: CASSLVGASGNTIYF
cdr3_nt: TGTGCCAGCAGCTTAGTTGGTGCCTCTGGAAACACCATATATTTT
v_call: TRBV7-8
clone_size: many
d_call: -
j_call: TRBJ1-3

cdr3_aa: CASSLVSIYEQYF
cdr3_nt: TGTGCCAGCAGCTTAGTCTCCATATACGAGCAGTACTTC
v_call: TRBV7-2
clone_size: -
d_call: -
j_call: TRBJ2-7

cdr3_aa: CASSHMGHLNYGYTF
cdr3_nt: TGCGCCAGCAGCCATATGGGACATCTAAACTATGGCTACACCTTC
v_call: TRBV4-1
clone_size: many
d_call: -
j_call: TRBJ1-2

cdr3_aa: CASSLEVSADTQYF
cdr3_nt: TGCGCCAGCAGCTTGGAGGTTTCCGCAGATACGCAGTATTTT
v_call: TRBV5-1
clone_size: many
d_call: -
j_call: TRBJ2-3

cdr3_aa: CAGDPGHSNTGELFF
cdr3_nt: TGTGCCGGGGATCCGGGACATTCGAACACCGGGGAGCTGTTTTTT
v_call: TRBV7-9
clone_size: -
d_call: -
j_call: TRBJ2-2

cdr3_aa: CASSLDRNEKLFF
cdr3_nt: TGCGCCAGCAGCTTGGACAGGAATGAAAAACTGTTTTTT
v_call: TRBV5-1
clone_size: many
d_call: -
j_call: TRBJ1-4

cdr3_aa: CASSLLAGDPGELFF
cdr3_nt: TGTGCCAGCAGCTTACTAGCGGGAGATCCCGGGGAGCTGTTTTTT
v_call: TRBV11-2
clone_size: many
d_call: TRBD2
j_call: TRBJ2-2

cdr3_aa: CSAGPQYF
cdr3_nt: TGCAGTGCCGGACCCCAGTACTTC
v_call: TRBV20-1
clone_size: few
d_call: -
j_call: TRBJ2-5

cdr3_aa: CASRIGGTANEQFF
cdr3_nt: TGTGCCAGCAGGATAGGGGGGACAGCTAATGAGCAGTTCTTC
v_call: TRBV7-9
clone_size: many
d_call: -
j_call: TRBJ2-1